The 19 T cell receptor beta chains below all came from one sample that was sequenced in a study of blood T cells in healthy people across ages (dated by TCRdb to 2015 to 2017). Libraries were constructed by 5' RACE. The sequencing machine was an Illumina HiSeq 2500. A second PCR of roughly 7 to 11 cycles was performed with a sample-barcoded 5' primer and a J-beta primer mix. In TCRdb, the public reads were trimmed at Q25 with fastp and aligned with MiXCR, with productive beta chains retained. Under each unique CDR3 protein, matching rows form one entry showing the most common genes and DNA. Across this sample there are around 990,000 distinct CDR3 sequences, with 30% to 40% seen only once. The top ten clones comprise under 15% of the sample. Material: blood. The receptors stem from a man aged 18 to 30 in good health.

The rearrangement joins TRBV7-9 to TRBJ2-7, with 11 bases that match TRBD2. The last part of the DNA fits TRBJ2-5 better; the J call may be wrong. Germline CDR1 and CDR2: SEHNR and FQNEAQ (reference sequence). This CDR3 comprises 18 residues. This chain's CDR3 is CASSPIYRASGRQETQYF. The DNA for the CDR3 is TGTGCCAGCAGCCCTATATACAGGGCTAGCGGGAGGCAAGAGACCCAGTACTTC.

This clonotype has only a few counts. This rearrangement joins TRBV12-3 or TRBV12-4 to TRBJ1-5; TRBD1 matches 7 bases. This CDR3 has 14 residues. The trim removed 3 bases at V and 7 bases at J, leaving 6 bases unmatched. For the CDR3, the DNA is TGTGCCAGCAGTTTTTCGACAGGGAGACAGCCCCAGCATTTT. Translated, it gives CASSFSTGRQPQHF.

V usage is TRBV7-2 and J usage is TRBJ2-1; 8 bases line up with TRBD1. This CDR3 has 14 residues. Germline loops: CDR1 SGHTA, CDR2 FQGNSA. The ends lost 6 bases at V and 7 bases at J; junction bases unmatched: 8. The CDR3 sequence is CASRERTGKNEQFF. The CDR3 nucleotides read TGTGCCAGCAGGGAACGGACAGGGAAGAATGAGCAGTTCTTC.

The chain recombines TRBV15 with TRBJ1-6; D is uncertain. Trimming pared 3 bases from V and 0 bases from J, leaving 6 bases between. The germline gives CDR1 LNHNV, CDR2 YYDKDF (reference sequence). The CDR3 is 15 amino acids. The CDR3 is CATSRVFSYNSPLHF. In DNA form, the CDR3 reads TGTGCCACCAGCAGGGTTTTCTCCTATAATTCACCCCTCCACTTT.

The V and J genes are TRBV20-1 and TRBJ2-5, with D possibly being TRBD1 or TRBD2 (5 bases each). This CDR3 contains 13 residues. Germline V gives CDR1 DFQATT, CDR2 SNEGSKA (reference sequence). V dropped 5 bases and J dropped 11 bases, with 21 bases sitting between them. The CDR3 loop is CSASTPRGDEQYF. The CDR3 coding sequence is TGCAGTGCTTCAACCCCTCGAGGGGATGAGCAGTACTTC.

The chain recombines TRBV20-1 with TRBJ1-2; 10 bases map to TRBD1. CDR1 and CDR2 from the germline V gene are DFQATT and SNEGSKA (reference sequence). This CDR3 region has 14 residues. With 5 bases clipped from V and 8 bases from J, the junction kept 11 bases outside the gene matches. The DNA of the CDR3 is TGCAGTGCTCCAAGCCGACAGGGGGCTCGAGGCTACACCTTC. It encodes CSAPSRQGARGYTF.

The J gene is TRBJ2-1, the V gene TRBV29-1, with 8 bases identical to TRBD2. The CDR3 contains 14 residues. Germline V gene sequence: CDR1 SQVTM, CDR2 ANQGSEA. V trimming: 7 bases; J trimming: 7 bases; junction bases outside the gene matches: 12. The CDR3: CSAALAGGWNEQFF. CDR3 in DNA: TGCAGCGCAGCGCTAGCGGGTGGGTGGAATGAGCAGTTCTTC.

This clonotype was counted a single time. The chain recombines TRBV7-2 with TRBJ1-1; 8 positions match TRBD1. The CDR3 runs to 13 residues. Germline lookup yields CDR1 SGHTA and CDR2 FQGNSA. J gave up 11 bases and V 5 bases, and 10 bases lay outside the gene matches. The CDR3 protein is CASSPTGQGDAFF. For the CDR3, the DNA is TGTGCCAGCAGCCCAACAGGACAGGGTGACGCTTTCTTT. The whole variable domain, filled in from reference TRBV7-2 and TRBJ1-1, reads GAGVSQSPSNKVTEKGKDVELRCDPISGHTALYWYRQSLGQGLEFLIYFQGNSAPDKSGLPSDRFSAERTGGSVSTLTIQRTQQEDSAVYLCASSPTGQGDAFFGQGTRLTVV.

This clonotype was observed a handful of times. The chain is built from TRBV18 and TRBJ1-1, with D unresolved. Germline assignment: CDR1 KGHSH and CDR2 LQKENI. V was trimmed by 2 bases and J by 0 bases, leaving 7 bases between them. This CDR3 is 14 amino acids long. CDR3 amino acids: CASSPALMNTEAFF. The CDR3 coding sequence is TGTGCCAGCTCACCAGCACTCATGAACACTGAAGCTTTCTTT. The complete variable domain, with remaining parts taken from reference TRBV18 and TRBJ1-1, reads NAGVMQNPRHLVRRRGQEARLRCSPMKGHSHVYWYRQLPEEGLKFMVYLQKENIIDESGMPKERFSAEFPKEGPSILRIQQVVRGDSAAYFCASSPALMNTEAFFGQGTRLTVV.

The chain employs TRBV24-1 and TRBJ2-7; 7 bases agree with TRBD1. The CDR3 totals 16 residues. After removal of 1 base from V and 7 bases from J, the junction contained 12 bases not matched to a gene. In germline, CDR1 is KGHDR, CDR2 SFDVKD. Here the CDR3 DNA reads TGTGCCACCAGTGATTTAGGGACAGCCACCTACAATGAGCAGTACTTC. Protein sequence: CATSDLGTATYNEQYF.

The chain links TRBV7-9 to TRBJ1-4; tentative D call: TRBD1 (6 bases). The CDR3 extends over 15 amino acids. Trimming left V 1 base short and J 8 bases short, with 14 bases between. The germline gives CDR1 SEHNR, CDR2 FQNEAQ (reference sequence). The CDR3, as DNA: TGTGCCAGCAGCTTAGGGCCCTCAGGGGAGGAAAAACTGTTTTTT. Protein: CASSLGPSGEEKLFF.

Ten or more counts support this clonotype. This chain joins TRBV4-1 and TRBJ1-2, with D possibly matching TRBD1 (6 bases). This CDR3 spans 15 amino acids. With 3 bases removed from V and 1 base from J, the gap between germline ends came to 12 bases. In germline, CDR1 is MGHRA, CDR2 YSYEKL. CDR3 coding DNA: TGCGCCAGCAGCCAGACGACAGGCGTTAACTATGGCTACACCTTC. Amino acid sequence: CASSQTTGVNYGYTF.

This chain links TRBV20-1 with TRBJ1-2, with a possible D match to TRBD1 (5 bases). The CDR3 totals 17 residues. Germline CDR1 is DFQATT and CDR2 is SNEGSKA (reference sequence). With 5 bases removed from V and 5 bases from J, the gap between germline ends came to 27 bases. The CDR3 bases are TGCAGTGCTTTAAAGGAGGGGCCCCCGAGTATGAATTATGGCTACACCTTC. It is translated as CSALKEGPPSMNYGYTF.

This clonotype was observed a few times. The chain has TRBV20-1 and TRBJ2-1; possible D gene TRBD2, 6 bases. The CDR3 sequence is 16 residues long. V shed 3 bases and J shed 9 bases, with 24 bases lying between them. CDR1 and CDR2 from the germline V gene are DFQATT and SNEGSKA (reference sequence). This chain's CDR3 is CSASGLRTILYGEQFF. CDR3 coding DNA: TGCAGTGCTAGCGGGCTGCGGACTATACTTTATGGTGAGCAGTTCTTC.

This chain links TRBV29-1 with TRBJ2-4; a weak D match, TRBD1 (6 bases). The J call may be in error: the DNA end matches TRBJ2-7 better. CDR1 and CDR2 from the germline V gene are SQVTM and ANQGSEA. The CDR3 sequence is 14 residues long. The CDR3 region has the DNA TGCAGCGTTGAAGAAGGACAGTCCCCCTACGAGCAGTACTTC. It translates to CSVEEGQSPYEQYF.

The CDR3 region is CSAQGGGGAYNEQFF. In DNA, the CDR3 is TGCAGTGCCCAGGGGGGCGGGGGGGCTTACAATGAGCAGTTCTTC. V usage is TRBV20-1 and J usage is TRBJ2-1; the match to TRBD2 covers 9 bases. The CDR3 has 15 residues. The J segment lost 4 bases and the V segment lost 6 bases, leaving 10 bases of the junction unmatched. Germline values: CDR1 DFQATT, CDR2 SNEGSKA (reference sequence).

This clonotype was observed a few times. The gene calls are TRBV3-1 and TRBJ1-2; D unclear. Trimming cost V 4 bases and J 3 bases, with 15 bases left between them. Germline CDR1 reads LGHDT; CDR2 reads YNNKEL (reference sequence). This CDR3 is 15 amino acids long. CDR3 coding DNA: TGTGCCAGCAGCCCTCCCGGCGGCCCCCACTATGGCTACACCTTC. Translation: CASSPPGGPHYGYTF.

The chain uses TRBV9 and TRBJ1-5; D unclear. Germline lookup yields CDR1 SGDLS and CDR2 YYNGEE. The CDR3 length is 13 residues. Trimming took 0 bases from V and 9 from J, leaving 10 bases between them. This chain's CDR3 is CASSVAPLGPQHF. The DNA for the CDR3 is TGTGCCAGCAGCGTAGCTCCTCTGGGGCCCCAGCATTTT.

V usage is TRBV10-3 and J usage is TRBJ1-2; 11 nucleotides align to TRBD1. J lost 4 bases, V lost 6 bases, and 7 bases had no gene match. Germline CDR1 ENHRY, CDR2 SYGVKD. This CDR3 spans 15 amino acids. The CDR3 sequence: CAIRPGTGGTYGYTF. DNA for the CDR3: TGTGCCATCAGGCCCGGGACAGGGGGGACCTATGGCTACACCTTC.